These 20 T cell receptor beta chains share one sample of origin, sequenced in a study of T cell responses to AZD1222 COVID-19 vaccine. Produced via immunoSEQ multiplex PCR; TCRdb's table is partial and in-frame only. The sample shows approximately 80,000 clones, around 90% of them seen only once. The sample was peripheral blood, taken 28 days after the second AZD1222 dose. Receptors were obtained from an adult who received the AZD1222 COVID-19 vaccine.

The chain joins TRBV7-2 to TRBJ2-1, with 7 bases that match TRBD2. Per germline, CDR1 SGHTA and CDR2 FQGNSA. The CDR3 has 13 residues. Trimming took 4 bases from V and 10 from J; bases not matched to a gene: 7. The CDR3 DNA is TGTGCCAGCAGCTCTGGAGCCGGGAGGGAGCAGTTCTTC. This sequence encodes CASSSGAGREQFF.

The V and J genes are TRBV28 and TRBJ2-6, with D tentatively TRBD1 or TRBD2 (6 bases each). V shed 2 bases and J shed 4 bases, with 9 bases lying between them. This CDR3 region has 15 residues. Germline loops: CDR1 MDHEN, CDR2 SYDVKM. CDR3 in amino acids: CASSLGGLGANVLTF. CDR3 nucleotides: TGTGCCAGCAGTTTAGGGGGGCTAGGGGCCAACGTCCTGACTTTC. Full variable domain (remainder filled in from reference TRBV28 and TRBJ2-6): DVKVTQSSRYLVKRTGEKVFLECVQDMDHENMFWYRQDPGLGLRLIYFSYDVKMKEKGDIPEGYSVSREKKERFSLILESASTNQTSMYLCASSLGGLGANVLTFGAGSRLTVL.

This clone was detected once. The V gene is TRBV28, the J gene TRBJ1-5; the D gene is possibly TRBD1 (5 bases). From germline, CDR1 is MDHEN and CDR2 SYDVKM. CDR3 length equals 14 residues. Trimming pared 4 bases from V and 4 bases from J, leaving 11 bases between. CDR3 region: CASSSGGGNQPQHF. DNA for the CDR3: TGTGCCAGCAGTTCGGGGGGTGGGAATCAGCCCCAGCATTTT.

Only one count was recorded for this clone. The chain joins TRBV14 to TRBJ2-7, with 11 bases that match TRBD2. The CDR3 covers 17 residues. In germline, CDR1 is SGHDN, CDR2 FVKESK. J gave up 3 bases and V 1 base, and 8 bases lay outside the gene matches. The CDR3 loop is CASSQATSGGINYEQYF. CDR3 sequence (DNA): TGTGCCAGCAGCCAAGCCACTAGCGGGGGTATAAACTACGAGCAGTACTTC.

V gene TRBV19 combines with J gene TRBJ2-5; 9 positions match TRBD2. Losses at the gene ends were 6 bases for V and 5 bases for J; bases not matched to a gene: 10. The CDR3 loop spans 15 amino acids. Germline V CDR1 and CDR2: LNHDA, SQIVND (reference sequence). Written as DNA, the CDR3 is TGTGCCAGTAGAATTGAGGGACTAGCCGCCGAGACCCAGTACTTC. This translates into CASRIEGLAAETQYF.

This chain uses TRBV6-5 with TRBJ1-1, with a possible D match to TRBD1 (5 bases). Trimming took off 7 bases at V and 4 bases at J, with 13 bases between the two ends. This CDR3 is 13 amino acids long. The germline CDR1 and CDR2 sequences are MNHEY and SVGAGI. The CDR3 DNA reads as TGTGCCAGCAAACGGGGACTGGTCACTGAAGCTTTCTTT. Protein: CASKRGLVTEAFF.

The gene calls are TRBV5-1 and TRBJ2-6; D is unclear. The CDR3 covers 15 residues. The germline gives CDR1 SGHRS, CDR2 YFSETQ. The V and J ends lost 4 bases and 2 bases respectively, with 10 bases between them. Written as DNA, the CDR3 is TGCGCCAGCAGCGCTGAAGGGACTGGGGCCAACGTCCTGACTTTC. Amino acid sequence: CASSAEGTGANVLTF.

The CDR3: CASSLARGDNEKLFF. CDR3 in DNA: TGTGCCAGCAGCTTGGCCCGGGGGGATAATGAAAAACTGTTTTTT. The V gene is TRBV7-9, the J gene TRBJ1-4; TRBD1 is a possible D gene (5 bases). Germline loops: CDR1 SEHNR, CDR2 FQNEAQ (reference sequence). The V end was cut by 3 bases, the J end by 4 bases, with 12 bases between. The length of the CDR3 is 15 residues.

The chain joins TRBV7-9 to TRBJ1-2; D is unresolved. Per the germline V gene, CDR1 is SEHNR and CDR2 is FQNEAQ (reference sequence). Trimming stripped 6 bases from V and 4 bases from J, with 18 bases between. This CDR3 has 15 amino acids. CDR3 sequence (DNA): TGTGCCAGCAGGGTCGGGGAAGACCTTTTCTATGGCTACACCTTC. Protein product: CASRVGEDLFYGYTF. Full variable domain (outside the CDR3, taken from reference TRBV7-9 and TRBJ1-2): DTGVSQNPRHKITKRGQNVTFRCDPISEHNRLYWYRQTLGQGPEFLTYFQNEAQLEKSRLLSDRFSAERPKGSFSTLEIQRTEQGDSAMYLCASRVGEDLFYGYTFGSGTRLTVV.

V and J are TRBV24-1 and TRBJ2-3; D might be TRBD2 (5 bases). CDR1 and CDR2 from the germline V gene are KGHDR and SFDVKD. V was cut by 1 base and J by 2 bases, with 6 bases left in between. The CDR3 loop spans 14 amino acids. In DNA, the CDR3 is TGTGCCACCAGTGATTTCGGGGACACAGATACGCAGTATTTT. Its translation: CATSDFGDTDTQYF.

The chain combines TRBV5-1 with TRBJ1-4, with D possibly being TRBD1 (6 bases). The CDR3 loop spans 13 amino acids. CDR1 is SGHRS, CDR2 YFSETQ, per germline. V was pared by 2 bases and J by 5 bases, with 7 bases between. The CDR3 here is CASSFDRNEKLFF. CDR3 nucleotides: TGCGCCAGCAGCTTCGACAGGAATGAAAAACTGTTTTTT.

This clone was seen just once. The V and J genes are TRBV3-1 (or the pseudogene TRBV3-2) and TRBJ2-3; D remains unclear. V was trimmed by 4 bases and J by 1 base, leaving 12 bases between them. Per the germline V gene, CDR1 is LGHDT and CDR2 is YNNKEL (reference sequence). This CDR3 is 15 amino acids long. The CDR3 sequence: CASSLRGLGTDTQYF. The CDR3 bases are TGTGCCAGCAGCCTACGTGGCTTGGGCACAGATACGCAGTATTTT.

The CDR3 protein is CATLGQGLNEQFF. As DNA, the CDR3 is TGTGCCACGTTGGGACAGGGGCTGAATGAGCAGTTCTTC. The chain is built from TRBV10-3 and TRBJ2-1, with 10 bases fitting TRBD1. CDR3 length: 13 amino acids. The trim removed 10 bases at V and 7 bases at J, leaving 7 bases unmatched. CDR1 is ENHRY, CDR2 SYGVKD, per germline.

In DNA, the CDR3 is TGTGCCAGTAGTTTCCGGGACAGGGTTAATGGCTACACCTTC. It codes for CASSFRDRVNGYTF. The chain recombines TRBV19 with TRBJ1-2; 9 bases line up with TRBD1. The CDR3 length is 14 residues. Looked up from germline, CDR1 is LNHDA and CDR2 is SQIVND (reference sequence). The J segment lost 6 bases and the V segment lost 5 bases, leaving 7 bases of the junction unmatched.

V gene TRBV7-9 combines with J gene TRBJ2-5; D is ambiguous. V lost 1 base, J lost 5 bases, and 8 bases lay in between. This CDR3 is built from 13 residues. CDR1 and CDR2 (germline): SEHNR, FQNEAQ (reference sequence). The CDR3 here is CASSLVVRETQYF. As DNA, the CDR3 is TGTGCCAGCAGCTTAGTGGTGCGGGAGACCCAGTACTTC.

This sequence joins TRBV2 and TRBJ2-7; 8 bases agree with TRBD2. This CDR3 contains 14 residues. V shed 8 bases and J 3 bases; nucleotides not matched to a gene: 9. CDR1 SNHLY and CDR2 FYNNEI come from the germline V gene. As DNA, the CDR3 is TGTGCCAGCTCTTGGGTGGCGGGAGGCTACGAGCAGTACTTC. Protein sequence: CASSWVAGGYEQYF.

The chain joins TRBV5-5 to TRBJ2-7; TRBD2 might be the D (5 bases). Germline V lookup: CDR1 SGHKS, CDR2 YYEKEE (reference sequence). This CDR3 has 13 residues. V lost 1 base and J 0 bases, leaving 5 bases between the germline ends. CDR3 in amino acids: CASSLRDSYEQYF. CDR3 nucleotides: TGTGCCAGCAGCTTGCGGGACTCCTACGAGCAGTACTTC.

This clone was detected only once. CDR3 nucleotide sequence: TGCAGCGTTGACGGAGCTCCTATTGATTCACCCCTCCACTTT. It encodes CSVDGAPIDSPLHF. This chain uses TRBV29-1 with TRBJ1-6; D is undetermined. V gave up 3 bases and J gave up 8 bases, with 14 bases separating them. The CDR3 has 14 residues. Looked up from germline, CDR1 is SQVTM and CDR2 is ANQGSEA.

J is TRBJ1-4 and V is TRBV6-1; D call uncertain. CDR1 is MNHNS and CDR2 is SASEGT in the germline V gene. This CDR3 is 17 amino acids long. Trimming left V 3 bases short and J 8 bases short, with 22 bases between. CDR3: CASSDLNGWSAKEKLFF. The CDR3 DNA sequence: TGTGCCAGCAGTGATCTGAATGGGTGGTCCGCGAAGGAAAAACTGTTTTTT.

In its sample, this clone was seen a few times. The chain has TRBV7-2 and TRBJ1-1; D remains unclear. Trimming shortened V by 5 bases and J by 9 bases, and 13 bases separated the two germline ends. Germline V gene lookup returns CDR1 SGHTA and CDR2 FQGNSA. The CDR3 loop spans 12 amino acids. The CDR3 sequence is CASSPGPRKAFF. Here the CDR3 DNA reads TGTGCCAGCAGCCCCGGACCGCGTAAAGCTTTCTTT.